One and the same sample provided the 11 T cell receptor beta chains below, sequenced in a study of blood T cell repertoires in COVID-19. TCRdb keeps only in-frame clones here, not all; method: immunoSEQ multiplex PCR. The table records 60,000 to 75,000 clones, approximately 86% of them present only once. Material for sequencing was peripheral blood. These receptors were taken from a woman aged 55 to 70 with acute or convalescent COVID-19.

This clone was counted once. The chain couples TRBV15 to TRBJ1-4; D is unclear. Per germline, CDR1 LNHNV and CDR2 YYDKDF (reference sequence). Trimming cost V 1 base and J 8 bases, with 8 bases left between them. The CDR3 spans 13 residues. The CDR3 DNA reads TGTGCCACCAGCAGAGTCCGAGGAGAAAAACTGTTTTTT. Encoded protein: CATSRVRGEKLFF.

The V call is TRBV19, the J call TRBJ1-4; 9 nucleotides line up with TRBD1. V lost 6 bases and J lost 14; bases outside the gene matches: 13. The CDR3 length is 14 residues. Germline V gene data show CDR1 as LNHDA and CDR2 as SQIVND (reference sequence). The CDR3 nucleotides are TGTGCCAGTAGCCCGTCGGGACAGGGACTTTATCTGTTTTTT. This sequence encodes CASSPSGQGLYLFF.

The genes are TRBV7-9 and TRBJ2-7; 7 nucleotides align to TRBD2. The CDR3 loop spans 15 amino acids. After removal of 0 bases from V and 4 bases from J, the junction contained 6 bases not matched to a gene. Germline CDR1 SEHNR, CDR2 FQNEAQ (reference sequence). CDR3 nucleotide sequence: TGTGCCAGCAGCTTAGCGCGTGGACTAGAGTACGAGCAGTACTTC. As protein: CASSLARGLEYEQYF.

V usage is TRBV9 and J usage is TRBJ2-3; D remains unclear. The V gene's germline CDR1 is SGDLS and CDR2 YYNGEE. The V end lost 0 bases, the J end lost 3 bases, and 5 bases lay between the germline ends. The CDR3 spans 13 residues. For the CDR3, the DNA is TGTGCCAGCAGCGTAGACAAAACAGATACGCAGTATTTT. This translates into CASSVDKTDTQYF.

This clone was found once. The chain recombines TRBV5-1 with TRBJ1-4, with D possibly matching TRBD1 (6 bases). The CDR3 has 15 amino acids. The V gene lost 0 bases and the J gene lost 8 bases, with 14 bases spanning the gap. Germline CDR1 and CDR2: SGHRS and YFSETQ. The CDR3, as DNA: TGCGCCAGCAGCTTGGCCGGGACACGCGGCGAAAAACTGTTTTTT. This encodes CASSLAGTRGEKLFF.

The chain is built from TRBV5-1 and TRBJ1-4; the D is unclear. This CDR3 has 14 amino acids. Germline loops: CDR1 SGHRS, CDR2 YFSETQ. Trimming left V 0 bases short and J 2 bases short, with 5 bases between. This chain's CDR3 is CASSLGVTNEKLFF. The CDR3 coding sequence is TGCGCCAGCAGCTTGGGAGTTACTAATGAAAAACTGTTTTTT.

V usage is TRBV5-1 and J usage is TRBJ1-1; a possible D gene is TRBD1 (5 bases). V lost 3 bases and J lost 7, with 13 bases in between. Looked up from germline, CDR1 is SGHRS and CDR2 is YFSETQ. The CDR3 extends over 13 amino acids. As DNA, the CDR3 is TGCGCCAGCAGCTACGCCAGGGCGAATGAAGCTTTCTTT. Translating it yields CASSYARANEAFF. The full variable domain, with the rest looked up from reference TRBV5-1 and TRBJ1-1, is KAGVTQTPRYLIKTRGQQVTLSCSPISGHRSVSWYQQTPGQGLQFLFEYFSETQRNKGNFPGRFSGRQFSNSRSEMNVSTLELGDSALYLCASSYARANEAFFGQGTRLTVV.

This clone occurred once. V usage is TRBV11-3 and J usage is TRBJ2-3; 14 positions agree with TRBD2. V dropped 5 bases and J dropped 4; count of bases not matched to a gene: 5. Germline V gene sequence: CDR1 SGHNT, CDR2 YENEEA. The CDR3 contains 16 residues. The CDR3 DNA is TGTGCCAGCAGCCGCCGGACTAGCGGGGGGCCAGATACGCAGTATTTT. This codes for CASSRRTSGGPDTQYF. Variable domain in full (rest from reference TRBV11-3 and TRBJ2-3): EAGVVQSPRYKIIEKKQPVAFWCNPISGHNTLYWYLQNLGQGPELLIRYENEEAVDDSQLPKDRFSAERLKGVDSTLKIQPAELGDSAVYLCASSRRTSGGPDTQYFGPGTRLTVL.

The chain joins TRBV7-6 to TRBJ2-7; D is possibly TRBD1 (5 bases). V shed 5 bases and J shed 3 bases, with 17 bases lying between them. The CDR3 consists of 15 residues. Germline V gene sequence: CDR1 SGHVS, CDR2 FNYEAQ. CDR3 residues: CASSISSQEYYEQYF. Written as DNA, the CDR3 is TGTGCCAGCAGCATTTCCTCACAGGAGTACTACGAGCAGTACTTC.

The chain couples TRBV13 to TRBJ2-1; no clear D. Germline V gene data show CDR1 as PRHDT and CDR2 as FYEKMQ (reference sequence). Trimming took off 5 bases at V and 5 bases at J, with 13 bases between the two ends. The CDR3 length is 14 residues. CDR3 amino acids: CASSPVPFDNEQFF. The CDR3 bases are TGTGCCAGCAGCCCGGTCCCCTTCGACAATGAGCAGTTCTTC.

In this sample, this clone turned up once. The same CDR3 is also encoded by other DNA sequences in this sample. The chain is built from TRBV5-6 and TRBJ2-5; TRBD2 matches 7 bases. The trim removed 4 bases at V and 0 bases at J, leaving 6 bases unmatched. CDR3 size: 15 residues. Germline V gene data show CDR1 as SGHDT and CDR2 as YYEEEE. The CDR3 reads CASSPLAGDQETQYF. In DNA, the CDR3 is TGTGCCAGCAGCCCCCTTGCGGGGGACCAAGAGACCCAGTACTTC.